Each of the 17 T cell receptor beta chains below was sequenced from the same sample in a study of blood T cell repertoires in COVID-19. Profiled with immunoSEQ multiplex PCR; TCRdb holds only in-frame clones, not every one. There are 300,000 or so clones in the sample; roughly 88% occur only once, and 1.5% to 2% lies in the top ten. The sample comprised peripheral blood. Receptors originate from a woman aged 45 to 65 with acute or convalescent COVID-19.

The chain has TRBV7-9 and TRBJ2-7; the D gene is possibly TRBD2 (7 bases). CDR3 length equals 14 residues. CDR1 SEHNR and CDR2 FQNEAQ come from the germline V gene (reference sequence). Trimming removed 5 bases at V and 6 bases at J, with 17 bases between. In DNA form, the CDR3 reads TGTGCCAGCAGCCCTAAGGGGGGGGACGGCGAGCAGTACTTC. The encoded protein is CASSPKGGDGEQYF.

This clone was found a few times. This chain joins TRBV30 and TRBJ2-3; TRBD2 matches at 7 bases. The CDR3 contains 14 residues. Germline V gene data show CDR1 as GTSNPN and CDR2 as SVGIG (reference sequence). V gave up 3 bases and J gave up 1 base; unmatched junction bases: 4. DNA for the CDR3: TGTGCCTGGAGCAAGGGAGGGGGCACAGATACGCAGTATTTT. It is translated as CAWSKGGGTDTQYF.

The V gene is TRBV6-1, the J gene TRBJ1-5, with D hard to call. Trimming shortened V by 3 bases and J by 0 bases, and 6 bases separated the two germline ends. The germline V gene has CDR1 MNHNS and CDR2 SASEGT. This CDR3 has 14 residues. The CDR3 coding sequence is TGTGCCAGCAGTGACAGTTATAGCAATCAGCCCCAGCATTTT. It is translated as CASSDSYSNQPQHF.

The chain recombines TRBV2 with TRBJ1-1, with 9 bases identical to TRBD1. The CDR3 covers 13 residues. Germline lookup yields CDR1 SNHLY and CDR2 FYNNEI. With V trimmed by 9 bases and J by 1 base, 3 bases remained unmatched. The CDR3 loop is CASLTGGNTEAFF. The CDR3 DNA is TGTGCCAGTTTGACAGGGGGGAACACTGAAGCTTTCTTT.

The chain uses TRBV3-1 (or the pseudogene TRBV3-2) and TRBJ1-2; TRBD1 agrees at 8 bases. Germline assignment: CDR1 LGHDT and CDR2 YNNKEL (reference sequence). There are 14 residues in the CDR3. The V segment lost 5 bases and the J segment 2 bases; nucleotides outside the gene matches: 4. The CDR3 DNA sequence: TGTGCCAGCAGCTGGACAGGGTCCAACTATGGCTACACCTTC. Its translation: CASSWTGSNYGYTF.

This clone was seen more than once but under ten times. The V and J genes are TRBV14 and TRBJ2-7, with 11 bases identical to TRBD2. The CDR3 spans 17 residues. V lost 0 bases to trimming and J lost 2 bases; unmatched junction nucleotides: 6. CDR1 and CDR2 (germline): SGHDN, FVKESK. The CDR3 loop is CASSQDWPSGRPYEQYF. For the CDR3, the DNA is TGTGCCAGCAGCCAAGATTGGCCTAGCGGGAGGCCCTACGAGCAGTACTTC.

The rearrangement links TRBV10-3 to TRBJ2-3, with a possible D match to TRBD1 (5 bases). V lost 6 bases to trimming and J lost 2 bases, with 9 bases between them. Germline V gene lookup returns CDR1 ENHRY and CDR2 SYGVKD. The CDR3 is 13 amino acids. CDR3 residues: CAIRDTLTDTQYF. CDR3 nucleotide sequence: TGTGCCATCAGGGACACCCTCACAGATACGCAGTATTTT.

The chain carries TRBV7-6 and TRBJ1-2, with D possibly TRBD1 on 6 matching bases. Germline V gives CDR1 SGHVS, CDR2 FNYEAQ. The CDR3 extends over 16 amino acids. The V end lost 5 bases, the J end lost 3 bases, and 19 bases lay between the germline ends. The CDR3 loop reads CASSKHRGGLDYGYTF. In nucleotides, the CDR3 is TGTGCCAGCAGCAAACACCGCGGGGGGCTAGACTATGGCTACACCTTC.

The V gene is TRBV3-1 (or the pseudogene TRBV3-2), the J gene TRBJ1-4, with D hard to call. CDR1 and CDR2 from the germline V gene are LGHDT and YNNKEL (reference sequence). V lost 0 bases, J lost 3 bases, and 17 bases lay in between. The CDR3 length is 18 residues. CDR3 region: CASSQDLDRFGANEKLFF. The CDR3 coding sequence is TGTGCCAGCAGCCAAGATCTTGACCGATTTGGAGCTAATGAAAAACTGTTTTTT.

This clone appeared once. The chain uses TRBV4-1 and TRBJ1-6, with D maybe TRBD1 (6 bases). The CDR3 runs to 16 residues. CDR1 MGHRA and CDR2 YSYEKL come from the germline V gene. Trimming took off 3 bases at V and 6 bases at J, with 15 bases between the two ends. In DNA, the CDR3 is TGCGCCAGCAGCCACCTACGGGGGGGCAGTAATTCACCCCTCCACTTT. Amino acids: CASSHLRGGSNSPLHF.

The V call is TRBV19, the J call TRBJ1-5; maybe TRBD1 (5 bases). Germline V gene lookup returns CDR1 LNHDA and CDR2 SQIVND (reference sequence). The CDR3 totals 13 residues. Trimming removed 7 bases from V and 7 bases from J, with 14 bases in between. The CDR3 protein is CASNGAKWQPQHF. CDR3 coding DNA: TGTGCCAGTAATGGGGCCAAGTGGCAGCCCCAGCATTTT.

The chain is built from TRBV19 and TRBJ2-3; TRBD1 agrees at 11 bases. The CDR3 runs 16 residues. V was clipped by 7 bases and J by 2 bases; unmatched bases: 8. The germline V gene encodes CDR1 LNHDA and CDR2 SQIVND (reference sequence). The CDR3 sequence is CASKDPGQGDTDTQYF. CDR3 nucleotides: TGTGCCAGTAAAGACCCGGGACAGGGGGACACAGATACGCAGTATTTT.

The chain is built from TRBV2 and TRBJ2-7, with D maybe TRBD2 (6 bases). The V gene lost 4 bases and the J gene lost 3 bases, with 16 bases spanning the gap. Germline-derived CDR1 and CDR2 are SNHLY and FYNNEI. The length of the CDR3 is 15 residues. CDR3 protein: CASSADGRGYYEQYF. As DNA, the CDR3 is TGTGCCAGCAGTGCCGATGGCCGGGGGTACTACGAGCAGTACTTC.

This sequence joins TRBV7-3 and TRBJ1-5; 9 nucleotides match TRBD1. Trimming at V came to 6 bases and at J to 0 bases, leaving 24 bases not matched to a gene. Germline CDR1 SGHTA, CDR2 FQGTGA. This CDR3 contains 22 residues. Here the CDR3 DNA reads TGTGCCAGCAGAATCCCCCCACGTAACGGGACAGGGATTTTTTATAGCAATCAGCCCCAGCATTTT. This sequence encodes CASRIPPRNGTGIFYSNQPQHF.

In DNA, the CDR3 is TGTGCCAGTAGTAATGGACAGTCGACCAGGCGGAACACTGAAGCTTTCTTT. This codes for CASSNGQSTRRNTEAFF. This sequence joins TRBV19 and TRBJ1-1, with a tentative D call TRBD1 (6 bases). The CDR3 is 17 amino acids. The germline V gene has CDR1 LNHDA and CDR2 SQIVND (reference sequence). Trimming removed 4 bases at V and 1 base at J, with 19 bases between. The entire variable domain, with the rest obtained from reference TRBV19 and TRBJ1-1, is as follows: DGGITQSPKYLFRKEGQNVTLSCEQNLNHDAMYWYRQDPGQGLRLIYYSQIVNDFQKGDIAEGYSVSREKKESFPLTVTSAQKNPTAFYLCASSNGQSTRRNTEAFFGQGTRLTVV.

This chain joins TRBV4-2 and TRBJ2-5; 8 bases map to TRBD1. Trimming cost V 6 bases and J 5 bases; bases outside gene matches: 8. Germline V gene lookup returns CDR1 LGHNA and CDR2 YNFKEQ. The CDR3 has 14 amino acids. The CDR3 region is CASSSGGDAETQYF. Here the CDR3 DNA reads TGTGCCAGCAGTTCAGGGGGCGACGCGGAGACCCAGTACTTC.

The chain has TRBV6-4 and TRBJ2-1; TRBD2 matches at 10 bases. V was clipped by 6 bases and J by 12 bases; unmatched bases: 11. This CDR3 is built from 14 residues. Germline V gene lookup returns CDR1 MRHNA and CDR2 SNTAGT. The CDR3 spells CASSPGVSGRRQFF. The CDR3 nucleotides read TGTGCCAGCAGCCCGGGAGTTAGCGGGAGGCGGCAGTTCTTC.